This entry concerns a single TCR beta chain. Its cognate antigen is unknown. Generated by immunoSEQ multiplex PCR, the TCRdb table keeps only in-frame clones and is missing some. In the table there are over 150,000 clones, just over 90% of which are singletons. The sample belongs to a study of T cell responses to AZD1222 COVID-19 vaccine. On the study more broadly: Timing groups of about 4 and about 12 weeks for second doses were pooled. Points from the study as a whole: Without day 14 samples, only post-peak T cell repertoires were studied. Spike-wide coverage was observed for vaccine-associated CD4 TCRs, with dominant responses at 160-218 and 743-854. Unmutated regions of variants are reportedly targeted by nearly half of spike-specific TCRs.

This CDR3 region has 15 residues. Germline V gives CDR1 MNHNY, CDR2 SVGAGI (reference sequence). V lost 0 bases to trimming and J lost 1 base, with 10 bases between them. The V gene is TRBV6-6, the J gene TRBJ2-7; no clear D gene. The source was peripheral blood, collected on day 0 of AZD1222 vaccination. This TCR was recovered from an adult in good health. The CDR3 DNA is TGTGCCAGCAGTTACTCGGAACTTTCGTCCTACGAGCAGTACTTC. Its translation is CASSYSELSSYEQYF.